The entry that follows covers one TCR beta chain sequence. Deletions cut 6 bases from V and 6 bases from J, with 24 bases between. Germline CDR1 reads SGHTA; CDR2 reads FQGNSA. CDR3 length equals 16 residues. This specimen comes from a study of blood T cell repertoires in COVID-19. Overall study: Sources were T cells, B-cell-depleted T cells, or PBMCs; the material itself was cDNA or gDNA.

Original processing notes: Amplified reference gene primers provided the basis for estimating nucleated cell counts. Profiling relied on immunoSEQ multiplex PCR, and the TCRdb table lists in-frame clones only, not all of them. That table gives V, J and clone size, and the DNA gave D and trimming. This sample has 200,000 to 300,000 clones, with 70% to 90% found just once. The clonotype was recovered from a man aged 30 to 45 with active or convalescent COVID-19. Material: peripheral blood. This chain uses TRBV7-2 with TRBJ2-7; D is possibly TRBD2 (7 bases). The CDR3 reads CASRHNLGGPVGEQYF. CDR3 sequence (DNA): TGTGCCAGCAGACACAACCTGGGGGGGCCCGTAGGCGAGCAGTACTTC.